Sequencing of this T cell receptor (beta chain) was carried out in a study of T-cell memory formation after mild COVID-19. CDR3 length equals 15 residues. Per germline, CDR1 SGHRS and CDR2 YFSETQ. The V gene lost 0 bases and the J gene lost 1 base, with 10 bases spanning the gap. The table lists this clonotype with a few counts. Its cognate antigen is unknown. Study-level results: Whether day 37 second-wave clones are SARS-CoV-2-specific was not confirmed.

Employing constant-segment primers, 5'RACE generated TCR alpha and TCR beta cDNA libraries bearing sample barcodes and UMIs. Each CDR3 protein gets one entry after TCRdb re-called the 5' RACE reads with MiXCR. Of some 190,000 distinct CDR3 sequences listed, approximately 16% were seen once; the top ten hold 2% to 2.5%. The sequenced sample consisted of PBMCs or a T cell subset sorted from them (not recorded which). This clonotype was sampled from an adult woman who had mild COVID-19 (a few samples of this study predate the infection). Cell type and time point are not known. The chain recombines TRBV5-1 with TRBJ2-5; D may be TRBD1 (5 bases). CDR3 bases: TGCGCCAGCAGCTTGGGGCTCACAGGCCAAGAGACCCAGTACTTC. Its translation: CASSLGLTGQETQYF.